This T cell receptor (beta chain) was identified during a study of shared clonotypes between healthy human individuals. The deep-level immunoSEQ assay was used. Spread over ten immunoSEQ deep assay plates, unsorted PBMC DNA underwent sequencing. TCRdb's table, derived via immunoSEQ multiplex PCR, lists solely in-frame clones and lacks some. The sample has fewer than 550,000 clones; roughly 79% are singletons. All of the donors resided in Nashville, Tennessee, and each was a Caucasian adult. For genomic DNA, unsorted samples relied on roughly 100 million PBMCs. CDR1 is SGHTA, CDR2 FQGNSA, per germline. The CDR3 runs to 14 residues. Trimming took 4 bases from V and 6 from J, leaving 15 bases between them.

The sample was PBMCs. J is TRBJ1-2 and V is TRBV7-2; D gene unclear. This clonotype was obtained from a woman aged 40 to 50 in good health. Some clones in this sample may be carry-over from other donors' samples. CDR3 sequence: CASSSALGMDGYTF. CDR3 nucleotide sequence: TGTGCCAGCAGCTCCGCCCTGGGGATGGATGGCTACACCTTC.